Shown below are 10 T cell receptor beta chains from a single sample sequenced in a study of HIV-infected patients and healthy controls (dated by TCRdb to about 2014). Whole blood was used without cell fractionation, so the repertoire reflected all unsorted peripheral T cells. The library was generated by 5' RACE. TCRdb lists the instrument as Illumina MiSeq. SuperScript III was used to reverse transcribe 500 ng RNA with primers targeting the alpha and beta constant regions. Separate alpha and beta chain libraries were generated by chain-specific third strand synthesis with multiplexing indices. Clones were called with MiXCR by TCRdb after fastp trimmed the public reads at Q25, and only in-frame beta chains were retained. Rows are unified per CDR3 protein, each entry keeping the most common DNA and genes. This sample lists over 500 distinct CDR3 sequences; over 60% were detected once. About 26% of the sample rests with the top ten.

The input for sequencing was blood, taken before antiretroviral therapy. The origin of the receptors is an adult with HIV infection.

This clonotype was counted a few times. Found in a library prepared for alpha chains, this beta chain is an off-target read, and its abundance has little meaning. The V gene is TRBV28, the J gene TRBJ1-4; D might be TRBD1 (5 bases). CDR1 and CDR2 (germline): MDHEN, SYDVKM. The CDR3 consists of 15 residues. Trimming left V 0 bases short and J 4 bases short, with 9 bases between. CDR3 sequence: CASSLWSGSNEKLFF. CDR3 in DNA: TGTGCCAGCAGTTTATGGTCAGGGAGTAATGAAAAACTGTTTTTT.

Comments on this clonotype: The library was built for alpha chains, so this beta chain is an off-target read and its size means little. The V and J genes are TRBV4-2 and TRBJ2-6, with TRBD1 identical over 9 bases. V trimming: 7 bases; J trimming: 0 bases; junction bases outside the gene matches: 4. The CDR3 has 16 amino acids. Germline CDR1 LGHNA, CDR2 YNFKEQ. The CDR3 loop is CASTGQGTSGANVLTF. The CDR3 DNA follows: TGTGCCAGCACCGGACAGGGGACCTCTGGGGCCAACGTCCTGACTTTC.

Concerning this clonotype: Since it is a stray read in a library aimed at alpha chains, this beta chain has a size that is not meaningful. J is TRBJ2-7 and V is TRBV28, with D maybe TRBD2 (5 bases). V shed 4 bases and J shed 3 bases, with 13 bases lying between them. The CDR3 sequence is 14 residues long. CDR1 MDHEN and CDR2 SYDVKM come from the germline V gene. Here the CDR3 DNA reads TGTGCCAGCAGTTCTCTCGGAGGAGACTACGAGCAGTACTTC. Amino acid sequence: CASSSLGGDYEQYF.

Turning to this clonotype: This beta chain is an off-target read within a library intended for alpha chains, so its frequency means little. This chain uses TRBV5-1 with TRBJ1-2, with unresolved D. The ends were cut back, 4 bases at V and 3 bases at J, with 19 bases in the middle. CDR3 length equals 16 residues. CDR1 and CDR2 from the germline V gene are SGHRS and YFSETQ. In nucleotides, the CDR3 is TGCGCCAGCAGCGGGGAGGGCCTCGTGGGTGACTATGGCTACACCTTC. Translating gives CASSGEGLVGDYGYTF.

This clonotype has a handful of counts. The library was designed around alpha chains, so this beta chain is a stray read whose abundance carries little weight. The rearrangement joins TRBV2 to TRBJ2-1; D may be TRBD1 (5 bases). V was pared by 2 bases and J by 10 bases, with 15 bases between. The CDR3 runs to 14 residues. From germline, CDR1 is SNHLY and CDR2 FYNNEI. CDR3 bases: TGTGCCAGCAGTGAAATATCACAGGCCAGGGAGCAGTTCTTC. Encoded protein: CASSEISQAREQFF.

A word on this clonotype: With the library built for alpha chains, this beta chain is off target and its frequency is not meaningful. The rearrangement links TRBV4-1 to TRBJ2-1; D is unclear. Trimming shortened V by 0 bases and J by 3 bases, and 3 bases separated the two germline ends. The length of the CDR3 is 13 residues. Germline V lookup: CDR1 MGHRA, CDR2 YSYEKL. The CDR3 nucleotides read TGCGCCAGCAGCCAAGACAACTACAATGAGCAGTTCTTC. Translation: CASSQDNYNEQFF.

This clonotype was seen a few times. This beta chain appears as a stray read in a library generated for alpha chains; its size is not informative. The chain joins TRBV29-1 to TRBJ2-3; the D gene is possibly TRBD2 (6 bases). The CDR3 is 14 amino acids. The V gene lost 6 bases and the J gene lost 4 bases, with 17 bases spanning the gap. From germline, CDR1 is SQVTM and CDR2 ANQGSEA. The CDR3 is CSVPGAGPSDTQYF. The CDR3 bases are TGCAGCGTGCCGGGAGCCGGCCCGTCAGATACGCAGTATTTT.

In its sample, this clonotype was seen once. This beta chain is an unintended read in a library built for alpha chains; its size means little. This chain links TRBV20-1 with TRBJ2-3, with D hard to call. CDR1 DFQATT and CDR2 SNEGSKA come from the germline V gene (reference sequence). CDR3 length: 17 amino acids. Trimming took 0 bases from V and 4 from J, leaving 20 bases between them. The CDR3 DNA follows: TGCAGTGCTAGAGATCAGCGACGCCCCACCGAGGCAGATACGCAGTATTTT. Its translation is CSARDQRRPTEADTQYF.

Points on this clonotype: Since it is a stray read in a library aimed at alpha chains, this beta chain has a size that is not meaningful. J is TRBJ2-4 and V is TRBV6-2 or TRBV6-3; 7 bases are shared with TRBD2. This CDR3 comprises 16 residues. Trimming removed 3 bases from V and 2 bases from J; junction bases left unmatched: 7. Germline V gives CDR1 MNHEY, CDR2 SVGEGT. CDR3 nucleotides: TGTGCCAGCAGTTATCGGCAGGGAGGGACCAAAAACATTCAGTACTTC. It encodes CASSYRQGGTKNIQYF.

The table lists this clonotype with a few counts. The size of this beta chain means little, since it is a stray read in a library made for alpha chains. The chain links TRBV4-2 to TRBJ1-5, with 9 bases fitting TRBD1. The CDR3 extends over 18 amino acids. Unmatched junction bases numbered 10, after V lost 2 bases and J lost 2 bases. In germline, CDR1 is LGHNA, CDR2 YNFKEQ. The chain's CDR3 is CASSQTGQGGTGNQPQHF. In nucleotides, the CDR3 is TGTGCCAGCAGCCAAACGGGACAGGGAGGGACGGGCAATCAGCCCCAGCATTTT.